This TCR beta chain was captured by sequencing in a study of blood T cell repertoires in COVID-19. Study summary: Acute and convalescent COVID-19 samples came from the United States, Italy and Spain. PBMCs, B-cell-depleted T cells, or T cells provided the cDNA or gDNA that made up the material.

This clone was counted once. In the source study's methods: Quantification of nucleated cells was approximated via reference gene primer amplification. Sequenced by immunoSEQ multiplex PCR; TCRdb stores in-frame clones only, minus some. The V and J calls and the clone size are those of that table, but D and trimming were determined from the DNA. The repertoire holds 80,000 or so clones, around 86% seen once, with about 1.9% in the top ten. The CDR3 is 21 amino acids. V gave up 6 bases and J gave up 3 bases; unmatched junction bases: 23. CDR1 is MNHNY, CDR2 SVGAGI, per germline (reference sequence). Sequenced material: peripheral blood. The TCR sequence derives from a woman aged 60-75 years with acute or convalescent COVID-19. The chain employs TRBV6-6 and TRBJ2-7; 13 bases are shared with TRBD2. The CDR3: CASSPPPWTSGSKLPLYEQYF. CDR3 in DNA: TGTGCCAGCAGCCCCCCCCCTTGGACTAGCGGGAGCAAGCTCCCCCTCTACGAGCAGTACTTC.